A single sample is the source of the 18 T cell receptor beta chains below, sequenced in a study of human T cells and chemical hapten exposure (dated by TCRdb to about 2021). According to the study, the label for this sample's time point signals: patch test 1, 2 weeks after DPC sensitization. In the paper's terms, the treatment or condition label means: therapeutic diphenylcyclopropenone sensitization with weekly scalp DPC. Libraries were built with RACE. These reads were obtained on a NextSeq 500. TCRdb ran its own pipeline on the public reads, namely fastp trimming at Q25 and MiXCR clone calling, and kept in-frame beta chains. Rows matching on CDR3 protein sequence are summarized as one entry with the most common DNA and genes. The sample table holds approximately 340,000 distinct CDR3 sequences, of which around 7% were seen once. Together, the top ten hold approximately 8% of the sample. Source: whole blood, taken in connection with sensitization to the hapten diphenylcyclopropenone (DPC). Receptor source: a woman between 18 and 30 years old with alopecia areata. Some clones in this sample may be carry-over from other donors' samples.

The CDR3 loop reads CASSVGRGGLNEQFF. CDR3 coding DNA: TGTGCCAGCAGCGTAGGAAGGGGGGGCCTCAATGAGCAGTTCTTC. The chain combines TRBV9 with TRBJ2-1, with D tentatively TRBD2 (7 bases). The ends were cut back, 0 bases at V and 6 bases at J, with 13 bases in the middle. The germline CDR1 and CDR2 sequences are SGDLS and YYNGEE. CDR3 length: 15 amino acids.

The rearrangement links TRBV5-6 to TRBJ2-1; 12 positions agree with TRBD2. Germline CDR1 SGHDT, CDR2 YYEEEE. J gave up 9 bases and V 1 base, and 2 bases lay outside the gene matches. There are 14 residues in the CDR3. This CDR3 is CASSLRTSGVEQFF. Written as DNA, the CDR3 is TGTGCCAGCAGCTTGAGGACTAGCGGGGTTGAGCAGTTCTTC.

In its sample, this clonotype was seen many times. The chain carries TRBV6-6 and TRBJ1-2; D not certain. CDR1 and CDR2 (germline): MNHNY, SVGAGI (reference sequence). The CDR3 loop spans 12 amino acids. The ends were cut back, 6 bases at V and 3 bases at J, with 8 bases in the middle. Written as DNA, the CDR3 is TGTGCCAGCAGCCCCGCGTACTATGGCTACACCTTC. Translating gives CASSPAYYGYTF.

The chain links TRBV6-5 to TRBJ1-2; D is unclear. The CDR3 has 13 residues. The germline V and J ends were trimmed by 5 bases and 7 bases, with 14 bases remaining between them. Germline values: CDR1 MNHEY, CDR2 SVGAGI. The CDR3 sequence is CASSRDELSGYTF. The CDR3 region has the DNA TGTGCCAGCAGTAGGGATGAATTATCTGGCTACACCTTC.

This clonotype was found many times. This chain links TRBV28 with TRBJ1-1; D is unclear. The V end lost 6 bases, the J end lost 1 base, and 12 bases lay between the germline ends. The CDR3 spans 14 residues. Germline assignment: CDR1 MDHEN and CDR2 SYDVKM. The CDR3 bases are TGTGCCAGCAGCCATCGCTTGGGGAACACTGAAGCTTTCTTT. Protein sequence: CASSHRLGNTEAFF. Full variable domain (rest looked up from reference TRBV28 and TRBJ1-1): DVKVTQSSRYLVKRTGEKVFLECVQDMDHENMFWYRQDPGLGLRLIYFSYDVKMKEKGDIPEGYSVSREKKERFSLILESASTNQTSMYLCASSHRLGNTEAFFGQGTRLTVV.

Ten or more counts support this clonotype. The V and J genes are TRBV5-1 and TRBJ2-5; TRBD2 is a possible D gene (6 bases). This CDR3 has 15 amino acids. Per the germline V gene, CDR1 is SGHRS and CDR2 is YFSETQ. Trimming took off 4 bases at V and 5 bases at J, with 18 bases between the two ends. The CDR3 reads CASSVPGLSQETQYF. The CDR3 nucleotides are TGCGCCAGCAGCGTACCGGGACTGAGTCAGGAGACCCAGTACTTC.

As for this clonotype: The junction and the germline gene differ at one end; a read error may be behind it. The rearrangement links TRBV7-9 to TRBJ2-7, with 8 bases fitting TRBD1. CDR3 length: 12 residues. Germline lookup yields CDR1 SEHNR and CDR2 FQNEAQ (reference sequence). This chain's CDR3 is CASSLATGQVVF. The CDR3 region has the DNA TGTGCCAGCAGCTTGGCCACGGGACAGGTTGTTTTC.

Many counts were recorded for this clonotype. CDR3 sequence reads: CASSTGQALYEQYF. CDR3 DNA: TGTGCCAGCAGTACGGGACAGGCCCTATACGAGCAGTACTTC. This chain links TRBV6-5 with TRBJ2-7; 8 nucleotides match TRBD1. CDR1 is MNHEY and CDR2 is SVGAGI in the germline V gene. The CDR3 has 14 residues. V shed 5 bases and J 4 bases; nucleotides not matched to a gene: 7.

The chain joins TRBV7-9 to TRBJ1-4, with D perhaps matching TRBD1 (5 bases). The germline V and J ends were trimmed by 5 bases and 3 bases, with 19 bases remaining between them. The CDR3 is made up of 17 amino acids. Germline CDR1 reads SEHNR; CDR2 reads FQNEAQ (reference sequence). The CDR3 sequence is CASSPPDPLGANEKLFF. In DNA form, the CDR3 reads TGTGCCAGCAGCCCTCCCGACCCTCTAGGGGCTAATGAAAAACTGTTTTTT.

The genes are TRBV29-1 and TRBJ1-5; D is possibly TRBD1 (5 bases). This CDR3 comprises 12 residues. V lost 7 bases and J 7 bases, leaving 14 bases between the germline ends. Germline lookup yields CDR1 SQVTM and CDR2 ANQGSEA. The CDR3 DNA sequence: TGCAGCGCGTGGACAAGGCGACAGCCCCAGCATTTT. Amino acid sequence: CSAWTRRQPQHF.

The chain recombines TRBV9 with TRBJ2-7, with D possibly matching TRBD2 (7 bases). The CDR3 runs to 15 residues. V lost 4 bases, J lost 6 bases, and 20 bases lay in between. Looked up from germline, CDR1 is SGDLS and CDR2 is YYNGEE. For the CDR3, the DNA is TGTGCCAGCAGCCCCCAAGCTGGGGGGGCCCCCGAGCAGTACTTC. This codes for CASSPQAGGAPEQYF.

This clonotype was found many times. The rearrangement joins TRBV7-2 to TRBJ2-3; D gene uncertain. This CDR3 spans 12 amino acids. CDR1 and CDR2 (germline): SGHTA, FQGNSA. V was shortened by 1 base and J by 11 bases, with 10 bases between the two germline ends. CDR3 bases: TGTGCCAGCAGCTTAGTCTGGGCGAGGCAGTATTTT. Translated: CASSLVWARQYF. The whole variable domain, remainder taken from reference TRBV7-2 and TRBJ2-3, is GAGVSQSPSNKVTEKGKDVELRCDPISGHTALYWYRQSLGQGLEFLIYFQGNSAPDKSGLPSDRFSAERTGGSVSTLTIQRTQQEDSAVYLCASSLVWARQYFGPGTRLTVL.

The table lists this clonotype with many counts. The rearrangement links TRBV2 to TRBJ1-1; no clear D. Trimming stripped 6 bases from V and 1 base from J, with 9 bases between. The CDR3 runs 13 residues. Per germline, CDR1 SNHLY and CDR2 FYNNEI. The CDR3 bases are TGTGCCAGCAGCGTTACGGCGAACACTGAAGCTTTCTTT. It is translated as CASSVTANTEAFF.

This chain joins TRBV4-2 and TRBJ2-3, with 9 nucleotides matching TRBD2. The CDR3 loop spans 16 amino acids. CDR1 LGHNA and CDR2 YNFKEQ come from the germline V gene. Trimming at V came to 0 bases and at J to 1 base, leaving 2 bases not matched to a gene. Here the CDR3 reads CASSQEVAGGTDTQYF. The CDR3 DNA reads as TGTGCCAGCAGCCAAGAGGTAGCGGGGGGCACAGATACGCAGTATTTT.

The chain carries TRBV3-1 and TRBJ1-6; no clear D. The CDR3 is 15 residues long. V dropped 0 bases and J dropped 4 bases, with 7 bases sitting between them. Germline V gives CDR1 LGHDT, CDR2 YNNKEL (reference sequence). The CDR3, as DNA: TGTGCCAGCAGCCAAGAACCACGGTATAATTCACCCCTCCACTTT. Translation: CASSQEPRYNSPLHF.

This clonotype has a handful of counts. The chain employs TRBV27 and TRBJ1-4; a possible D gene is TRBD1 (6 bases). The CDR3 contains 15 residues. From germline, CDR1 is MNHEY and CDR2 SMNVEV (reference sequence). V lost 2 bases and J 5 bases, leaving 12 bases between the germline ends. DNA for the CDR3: TGTGCCAGCAGTTTAAGGGGGGTGGCGAATGAAAAACTGTTTTTT. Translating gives CASSLRGVANEKLFF.

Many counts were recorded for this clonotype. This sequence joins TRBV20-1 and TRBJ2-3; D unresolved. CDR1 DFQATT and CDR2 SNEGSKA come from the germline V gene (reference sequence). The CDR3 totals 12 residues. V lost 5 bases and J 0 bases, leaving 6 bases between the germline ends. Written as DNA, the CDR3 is TGCAGTGCTCCGCGGAGCACAGATACGCAGTATTTT. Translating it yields CSAPRSTDTQYF.

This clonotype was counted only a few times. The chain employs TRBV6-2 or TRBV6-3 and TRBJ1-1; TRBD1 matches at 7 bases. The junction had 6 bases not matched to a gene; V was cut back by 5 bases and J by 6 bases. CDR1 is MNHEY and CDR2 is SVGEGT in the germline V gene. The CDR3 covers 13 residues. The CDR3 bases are TGTGCCAGCAGTCTCACAGGGGACGCTGAAGCTTTCTTT. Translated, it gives CASSLTGDAEAFF.